This T cell receptor beta chain was captured by sequencing in a study of PD-1 blockade in classical Hodgkin lymphoma. The time point: cycle 4 day 1 (C4D1), after six to seven weeks of nivolumab. Every patient relapsed after autologous stem cell transplantation, and brentuximab vedotin exposure varied. This table comes from immunoSEQ multiplex PCR, and its TCRdb copy is limited to in-frame clones, with some not included. Among tens of thousands of clones, about 90% were seen once, and the ten largest hold under 13%. CDR3 length: 14 amino acids. V lost 4 bases and J lost 7; bases outside the gene matches: 8. Germline loops: CDR1 GTSNPN, CDR2 SVGIG (reference sequence).

Here the sequenced sample was peripheral blood mononuclear cells (PBMCs), taken before the fourth cycle of nivolumab. The chain is built from TRBV30 and TRBJ2-2; 8 positions agree with TRBD1. This clonotype was sampled from a human donor with classical Hodgkin lymphoma. CDR3 DNA sequence: TGTGCCTGGACTCTCTGGACAGGGCACGGGGAGCTGTTTTTT. Its protein is CAWTLWTGHGELFF.